This passage covers 6 T cell receptor beta chains from one sample sequenced in a study of T cell repertoires in cytomegalovirus infection. TCRdb passed the reads through MiXCR, listing each CDR3 protein once. The sample lists about 740,000 distinct CDR3 sequences; 35% were seen once. The source material was PBMCs. These receptors originate from a human donor in good health (CMV status not recorded). Some clones in this sample may be carry-over from other donors' samples.

The gene calls are TRBV7-9 and TRBJ2-3; no clear D gene. The CDR3 runs 15 residues. The V end lost 4 bases, the J end lost 3 bases, and 14 bases lay between the germline ends. Germline CDR1 and CDR2: SEHNR and FQNEAQ (reference sequence). The CDR3: CASSSPSMATDTQYF. CDR3 nucleotides: TGTGCCAGCAGCTCCCCATCTATGGCTACAGATACGCAGTATTTT. The variable domain in full, with the rest retrieved from reference TRBV7-9 and TRBJ2-3, is DTGVSQNPRHKITKRGQNVTFRCDPISEHNRLYWYRQTLGQGPEFLTYFQNEAQLEKSRLLSDRFSAERPKGSFSTLEIQRTEQGDSAMYLCASSSPSMATDTQYFGPGTRLTVL.

The chain links TRBV4-1 to TRBJ1-1; TRBD1 is a possible D gene (5 bases). V was trimmed by 0 bases and J by 1 base, leaving 9 bases between them. The CDR3 covers 15 residues. Germline loops: CDR1 MGHRA, CDR2 YSYEKL. Written as DNA, the CDR3 is TGCGCCAGCAGCCAAGATGGGACGGGGAACACTGAAGCTTTCTTT. It translates to CASSQDGTGNTEAFF.

The sample holds a few counts of this clonotype. CDR3 amino acids: CASSLAESQGGDTQYF. The CDR3 DNA reads as TGTGCCAGCAGCTTAGCGGAGTCACAGGGGGGAGATACGCAGTATTTT. The gene calls are TRBV7-6 and TRBJ2-3; 8 bases are shared with TRBD1. V was pared by 0 bases and J by 5 bases, with 7 bases of the junction left unmatched. Germline loops: CDR1 SGHVS, CDR2 FNYEAQ. This CDR3 is built from 16 residues.

This clonotype occurred a few times. This rearrangement joins TRBV7-2 to TRBJ1-2; 9 bases map to TRBD1. This CDR3 has 13 amino acids. Germline trimming cut 5 bases from V and 7 bases from J; bases unmatched to any gene: 5. The germline gives CDR1 SGHTA, CDR2 FQGNSA. The CDR3 nucleotides are TGTGCCAGCAGCGATGGGACAGGGTTTGGCTACACCTTC. Translation: CASSDGTGFGYTF. The full variable domain, in which reference TRBV7-2 and TRBJ1-2 provide the parts outside the CDR3, is GAGVSQSPSNKVTEKGKDVELRCDPISGHTALYWYRQSLGQGLEFLIYFQGNSAPDKSGLPSDRFSAERTGGSVSTLTIQRTQQEDSAVYLCASSDGTGFGYTFGSGTRLTVV.

The rearrangement uses TRBV12-5 and TRBJ2-1; maybe TRBD1 (5 bases). Germline loops: CDR1 LGHNT, CDR2 FRNRAP. With 4 bases removed from V and 1 base from J, the gap between germline ends came to 11 bases. The length of the CDR3 is 15 residues. The CDR3 DNA reads as TGTGCTAGTGGTTCAACCGACAGTTCCTACAATGAGCAGTTCTTC. It encodes CASGSTDSSYNEQFF.

This chain joins TRBV7-6 and TRBJ2-5; 9 bases map to TRBD2. The CDR3 covers 13 residues. Trimming cost V 0 bases and J 11 bases; bases outside gene matches: 4. Per germline, CDR1 SGHVS and CDR2 FNYEAQ. The CDR3 DNA is TGTGCCAGCAGCTTAGCGGGACTAGCCGATCAGTACTTC. This gives the protein CASSLAGLADQYF.